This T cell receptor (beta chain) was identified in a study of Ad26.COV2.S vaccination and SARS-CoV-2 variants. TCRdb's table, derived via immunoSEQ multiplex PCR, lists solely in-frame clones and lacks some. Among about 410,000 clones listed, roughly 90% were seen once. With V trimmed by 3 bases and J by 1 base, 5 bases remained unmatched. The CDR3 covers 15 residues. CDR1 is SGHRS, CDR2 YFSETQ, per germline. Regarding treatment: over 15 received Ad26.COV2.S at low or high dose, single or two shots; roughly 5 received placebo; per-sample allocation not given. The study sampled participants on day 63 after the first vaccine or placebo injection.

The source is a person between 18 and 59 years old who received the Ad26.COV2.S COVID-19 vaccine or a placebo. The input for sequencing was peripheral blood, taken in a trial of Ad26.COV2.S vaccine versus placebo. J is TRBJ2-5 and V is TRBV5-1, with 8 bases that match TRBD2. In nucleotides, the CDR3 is TGCGCCAGCAGCTGGGGGCGGGGGGTCCAAGAGACCCAGTACTTC. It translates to CASSWGRGVQETQYF.